These T cell receptor beta chains were read from a single sample in a study of blood T cells in healthy people across ages. TCRdb independently ran MiXCR on the 5' RACE reads; one entry per CDR3 protein. In the table there are roughly 730,000 distinct CDR3 sequences, 56% of which are singletons. Sequenced input: blood. The receptors stem from a man aged 35 to 55 in good health. The CDR3 runs from the conserved cysteine through the conserved F or W. The D gene is left open where the match is weak. Size is stated for part of the rows, as once, few or many counts, or as a class when the clone is expanded.

j_call v_call cdr3_length d_call clone_size cdr3_nt cdr3_aa
TRBJ1-5 TRBV7-9 15 NA NA TGTGCCAGCAGCTCAGGACAGCTTAGCAATCAGCCCCAGCATTTT CASSSGQLSNQPQHF
TRBJ2-4 TRBV12-3/TRBV12-4 15 TRBD1 NA TGTGCCAGCAGCGGGGGACAGGGGGCGAGAAACATTCAGTACTTC CASSGGQGARNIQYF
TRBJ1-1 TRBV10-3 14 NA NA TGTGCCATCAAGTCGGCGACGGTGAACACTGAAGCTTTCTTT CAIKSATVNTEAFF
TRBJ1-1 TRBV6-1 14 NA NA TGTGCCAGCAGTGAAGAGGGTTGGAGTACTGAAGCTTTCTTT CASSEEGWSTEAFF
TRBJ2-5 TRBV7-3 15 TRBD2 NA TGTGCCAGCAGCCCCGTAGCGGGACCACAAGAGACCCAGTACTTC CASSPVAGPQETQYF
TRBJ1-5 TRBV6-5 14 NA once TGTGCCAGCATTTACGCGGGAAGGGGGCAGCCCCAGCATTTT CASIYAGRGQPQHF
TRBJ2-3 TRBV11-3 13 NA NA TGTGCCAGCAGCGTAATAGAGGCAGATACGCAGTATTTT CASSVIEADTQYF
TRBJ2-5 TRBV20-1 11 TRBD1 NA TGCAGTCGACAGGGACAAGAGACCCAGTACTTC CSRQGQETQYF
TRBJ1-4 TRBV3-1 14 TRBD1 NA TGTGCCAGCAGCGTCGGGACAGGGAATGAAAAACTGTTTTTT CASSVGTGNEKLFF
TRBJ1-2 TRBV4-1 14 TRBD1 few TGCGCCAGCAGCCAGGACAGGGGGCGAGCTGGCTACACCTTC CASSQDRGRAGYTF
TRBJ2-7 TRBV6-2/TRBV6-3 14 TRBD1 NA TGTGCCAGCTGTTACAGGGGGAGCTCCTACGAGCAGTACTTC CASCYRGSSYEQYF
TRBJ2-1 TRBV6-5 16 TRBD2 NA TGTGCCAGCAGCAGCCTCACGGGCGGGAGCCACAATGAGCAGTTCTTC CASSSLTGGSHNEQFF
TRBJ2-3 TRBV5-1 13 NA NA TGCGCCAGCATTTCTGACCTCCGGGATACGCAGTATTTT CASISDLRDTQYF
TRBJ1-1 TRBV7-8 12 NA NA TGTGCCAGCAGACTGGGGGGGGGTCGAGCTTTCTTT CASRLGGGRAFF
TRBJ2-3 TRBV5-4 13 NA NA TGTGCCAGCAGCCCAGTGGGGAAAGATACGCAGTATTTT CASSPVGKDTQYF
TRBJ2-7 TRBV5-5 14 TRBD1 few TGTGCCAGCAGCCAAGGACAGGGTAGGCGCGAGCAGTACTTC CASSQGQGRREQYF
TRBJ2-1 TRBV20-1 13 NA NA TGCAGTGCTAACCCACCAGGGTTCAATGAGCAGTTCTTC CSANPPGFNEQFF
TRBJ2-1 TRBV6-2/TRBV6-3 12 TRBD2 NA TGTGCCAGCAGTCGGGAGGGGGATGAGCAGTTCTTC CASSREGDEQFF
TRBJ2-5 TRBV11-2 14 NA NA TGTGCCAGCAGCTTAGTACCTGAAGGCGAGGCCCAGTACTTC CASSLVPEGEAQYF
TRBJ2-5 TRBV12-3/TRBV12-4 13 NA few TGTGCCAGCAGTTTAGCACTCGAGGGAACCCAGTACTTC CASSLALEGTQYF
TRBJ2-1 TRBV20-1 14 TRBD2 few TGCAGTGCTCAACTAGCGGTTACCTACAATGAGCAGTTCTTC CSAQLAVTYNEQFF
TRBJ2-2 TRBV27 12 NA NA TGTGCCAGCAGTTTCTTTGCCGGGGAGCTGTTTTTT CASSFFAGELFF
TRBJ2-1 TRBV2 10 NA once TGTGCCAGCATCGGCAATGAGCAGTTCTTC CASIGNEQFF
TRBJ2-1 TRBV20-1 15 TRBD1 few TGCAGTGCTAGCCGGGACAGCTTCTCCTACAATGAGCAGTTCTTC CSASRDSFSYNEQFF
TRBJ2-7 TRBV4-3 17 TRBD1 NA TGCGCCAGCAGCCAAGACGGTCAAGGACAGGGCGCCTACGAGCAGTACTTC CASSQDGQGQGAYEQYF
TRBJ2-3 TRBV14 13 NA NA TGTGCCAGCAGCCAAGTTTTCTCGGGTACGCAGTATTTT CASSQVFSGTQYF
TRBJ1-1 TRBV11-3 12 NA NA TGTGCCAGCAGCGAAACAGGGAGTGAAGCTTTCTTT CASSETGSEAFF
TRBJ2-3 TRBV10-3 14 NA NA TGTGCCATCAGTGACCGAGGCCTTGTTGAGACGCAGTATTTT CAISDRGLVETQYF
TRBJ2-3 TRBV4-3 16 NA NA TGCGCCAGCAGCCAAGACCATTCCGGGGGGCAAGATACGCAGTATTTT CASSQDHSGGQDTQYF